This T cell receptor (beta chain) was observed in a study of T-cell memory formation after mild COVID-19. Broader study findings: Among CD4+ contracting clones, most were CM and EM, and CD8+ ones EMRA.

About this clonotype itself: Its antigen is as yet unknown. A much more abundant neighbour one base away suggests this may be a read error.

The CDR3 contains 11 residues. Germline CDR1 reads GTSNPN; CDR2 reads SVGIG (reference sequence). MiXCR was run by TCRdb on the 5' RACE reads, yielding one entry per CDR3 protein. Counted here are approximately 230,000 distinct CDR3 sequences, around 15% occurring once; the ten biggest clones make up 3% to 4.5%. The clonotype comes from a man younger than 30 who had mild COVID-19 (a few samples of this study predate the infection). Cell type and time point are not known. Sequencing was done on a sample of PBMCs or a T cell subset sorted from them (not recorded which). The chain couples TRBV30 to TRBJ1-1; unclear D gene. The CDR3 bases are TGTGCCTGGGGGTCGGAGACTGAAGCTTTATTT. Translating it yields CAWGSETEALF.